Listed below are T cell receptor beta chains from one sample, sequenced in a study of identical twins. TCRdb called the 5' RACE reads again in MiXCR, with one record for every CDR3 protein. Of approximately 600,000 distinct CDR3 sequences in the sample, roughly 6.6% were seen once. These sequences were also reported in another study, on yellow fever vaccine responses in identical twins.

Specimen: PBMCs. The receptors come from a woman in her late teens or twenties in good health. The CDR3 runs from the conserved cysteine through the conserved F or W. The order of the fields is V gene, D gene, J gene, clone size, CDR3 DNA, CDR3 protein. A D gene is named only where the DNA matches it firmly. Size values are once, few and many counts, or a class for expanded clones, and some rows have none.

TRBV6-1	TRBD2	TRBJ2-1	many	TGTGCCAGCAGTGTCATCCGACTAGCGGGGGGGACGAACAATGAGCAGTTCTTC	CASSVIRLAGGTNNEQFF
TRBV7-8	TRBD2	TRBJ2-1	-	TGTGCCAGCAGCTTAGCAAGACTAGCGGGAGGTTCCTACAATGAGCAGTTCTTC	CASSLARLAGGSYNEQFF
TRBV28	TRBD2	TRBJ2-5	few	TGTGCCAGCAGCTCTAGCGGACCAGGGGAGACCCAGTACTTC	CASSSSGPGETQYF
TRBV4-1	-	TRBJ1-1	few	TGCGCCAGCAGCCATAGAGCTATGAACACTGAAGCTTTCTTT	CASSHRAMNTEAFF
TRBV5-1	-	TRBJ2-3	few	TGCGCCAGCAGCTTGGCCAGGTTGACAGATACGCAGTATTTT	CASSLARLTDTQYF
TRBV5-6	-	TRBJ2-7	-	TGTGCCAGCAGCTTGGGACGCGGGATCGGGTACGAGCAGTACTTC	CASSLGRGIGYEQYF
TRBV3-1	-	TRBJ1-2	many	TGTGCCAGCAGCCAAATGTCAGGCGACTATGGCTACACCTTC	CASSQMSGDYGYTF
TRBV5-1	-	TRBJ1-5	many	TGCGCCAGCAGCCCGGGCAGGGCCGGGAGCAATCAGCCCCAGCATTTT	CASSPGRAGSNQPQHF
TRBV14	-	TRBJ2-2	few	TGTGCCAGCAGCCAAGGGTACTCCCCCAACACCGGGGAGCTGTTTTTT	CASSQGYSPNTGELFF
TRBV18	TRBD1	TRBJ2-1	-	TGTGCCAGCTCACCGCCAAACAGGGGAAGCTCCTACAATGAGCAGTTCTTC	CASSPPNRGSSYNEQFF
TRBV20-1	TRBD2	TRBJ2-1	-	TGCAGTGCTAGTTACGGCGGGAGGGCCAAAAATGAGCAGTTCTTC	CSASYGGRAKNEQFF
TRBV5-1	TRBD2	TRBJ2-3	many	TGCGCCAGCAGCCCAATAGCGGGGGCTCATCAAGATACGCAGTATTTT	CASSPIAGAHQDTQYF
TRBV20-1	-	TRBJ1-4	few	TGCAGTGCTCCGGCAGGGTTTAATGAAAAACTGTTTTTT	CSAPAGFNEKLFF
TRBV5-1	-	TRBJ2-1	few	TGCGCCAGCAGCCCGACTTCGGGGACCAGGAACAATGAGCAGTTCTTC	CASSPTSGTRNNEQFF
TRBV20-1	-	TRBJ2-7	few	TGCAGTGCTAGCTCGACTAGTAACATCTACGAGCAGTACTTC	CSASSTSNIYEQYF
TRBV29-1	-	TRBJ1-1	many	TGCAGCTCTTGCAAGGAGCTGAACACTGAAGCTTTCTTT	CSSCKELNTEAFF
TRBV28	-	TRBJ2-1	few	TGTGCCAGCAGTCCGCGGCCGGCCATGAGTGGGAATGAGCAGTTCTTC	CASSPRPAMSGNEQFF
TRBV24-1	-	TRBJ2-7	-	TGTGCCACCAGTGATCGGGACACCTTCTACTACGAGCAGTACTTC	CATSDRDTFYYEQYF